This TCR beta chain emerged from a study of blood T cell repertoires in COVID-19. The overall study: In each case, the material was cDNA or gDNA derived from T cells, B-cell-depleted T cells, or PBMCs.

Germline CDR1 KGHSH, CDR2 LQKENI. Between the trimmed V and J ends, which lost 9 bases and 2 bases, there was a span of 14 bases. The CDR3 spans 13 residues. In the authors' methods: Amplification of reference gene primers provided the estimated nucleated cell counts. Sequencing was performed with immunoSEQ multiplex PCR; in TCRdb, only in-frame clones are kept and a portion is missing. For V, J and clone size, that table is used; D and trimming come from the DNA. The table includes under 350,000 clones, approximately 83% detected once. The material sequenced was peripheral blood. This sequence originates from a woman between 65 and 79 years old with acute or convalescent COVID-19. The chain has TRBV18 and TRBJ2-7; no firm D call. In nucleotides, the CDR3 is TGTGCCAGTCGCGCCCCGCTAGCCTACGAGCAGTACTTC. It is translated as CASRAPLAYEQYF.